These T cell receptor beta chains were read from a single sample in a study of T cell responses to AZD1222 COVID-19 vaccine. The assay was immunoSEQ multiplex PCR, and TCRdb's table has in-frame clones only and misses some. Here the sample spans about 130,000 clones, approximately 91% being singletons. This specimen consisted of peripheral blood, obtained on day 0 of AZD1222 vaccination. The receptor source for this set is an adult in good health. Both conserved end residues are trimmed from each CDR3. The order of the fields is J gene, V gene, CDR3 protein.

TRBJ1-1 TRBV9 ASSVGSPYTEAF
TRBJ1-5 TRBV19 ASRDRDRAFQPQH
TRBJ2-1 TRBV4-3 ASSQDSTGGYNEQF
TRBJ1-3 TRBV12-3/TRBV12-4 ASSFGEGNTIY
TRBJ1-1 TRBV7-9 ASSTGRVNTEAF
TRBJ1-1 TRBV29-1 SGKNTEAF
TRBJ2-7 TRBV2 ASSGTAYEQY
TRBJ1-6 TRBV7-8 ASSPGLRSYNSPLH
TRBJ1-1 TRBV29-1 SVEDFVGGTEAF
TRBJ1-1 TRBV5-6 ASSLVPTGGTEAF
TRBJ1-1 TRBV9 ASSVSDRIRTSGAEAF
TRBJ1-1 TRBV30 AWSVNTEAF
TRBJ1-6 TRBV5-1 ASSLNGGYNSPLH
TRBJ2-7 TRBV10-3 ATSDRTPYEQY
TRBJ1-2 TRBV10-3 AISEGQTGLEGYT
TRBJ1-4 TRBV6-1 ASSEYGTLSEKLF
TRBJ1-5 TRBV18 ASSGDGVYQPQH
TRBJ1-6 TRBV30 AWSGTGLTSSH
TRBJ2-7 TRBV5-1 ASSSGLVSYEQY
TRBJ1-5 TRBV5-5 ASSWGEDQPQH
TRBJ1-2 TRBV30 AWIIGVYGYT
TRBJ1-2 TRBV19 ASTPSPRQPGYT
TRBJ2-7 TRBV5-1 ASCQTSGGYEQY
TRBJ1-1 TRBV19 ASSIVRQANTEAF
TRBJ1-1 TRBV7-9 ASSFEGNTEAF
TRBJ2-3 TRBV3-1/TRBV3-2 ASSPYRLTDTQY
TRBJ1-1 TRBV30 AWRIWGNTEAF
TRBJ1-5 TRBV15 ATSFRRYSNQPQH
TRBJ1-3 TRBV10-1 ASSPSSGNTIY
TRBJ2-1 TRBV4-3 ASSQDNLYNEQF
TRBJ2-7 TRBV7-8 ASSAGYSYEQY
TRBJ1-2 TRBV6-5 ASSWGQPSNYGYT
TRBJ2-5 TRBV9 ASSADDRYQETQY
TRBJ1-5 TRBV7-2 ASSSGQSNQPQH
TRBJ2-5 TRBV5-1 ASSPATSGKETQY
TRBJ2-5 TRBV6-5 ASSRDRGIQETQY
TRBJ1-3 TRBV19 ASSTRQNTIY
TRBJ1-6 TRBV2 ATTGGGGLSPLH
TRBJ1-5 TRBV2 ASSEEANPPQH
TRBJ1-2 TRBV15 ATSRDQWGRNYGYT
TRBJ2-7 TRBV6-5 ASSTGIHYEQY
TRBJ1-2 TRBV29-1 SGGLPGYGYT
TRBJ1-5 TRBV30 AWQTDGGNQPQH